The following is a T cell receptor (beta chain) sequence with its context. Its specificity is unknown. Production of TCR beta cDNA relied on 5'RACE template switching with UMIs. One entry per CDR3 protein, without DNA, is what TCRdb gives after re-calling the 5' RACE reads. The specimen's table records 350,000 to 400,000 distinct CDR3 sequences. This CDR3 has 13 amino acids. The germline V gene has CDR1 ENHRY and CDR2 SYGVKD. This entry is derived from a study of T cells expressing NK-cell markers. The overall study: Sorted T-cell subsets CD3+CD56+NKG2C+, CD3+CD56+NKG2C- and CD3+CD56-NKG2C+ were TCR beta-sequenced. Study-level findings and limits: Nothing established the HCMV specificity of expanded NKG2C+ T cell clones. Four donors' CD3+CD56-NKG2C+ cells were dominated by the same clonotypes.

This clonotype was obtained from a woman aged 50 to 60 in good health. Source material: blood T cells: a sorted CD56 or NKG2C T cell subset, CD4+ or CD8+ T cells, or bulk PBMC T cells (not recorded which). The V and J genes are TRBV10-3 and TRBJ2-1; there is no DNA to check the TCRdb D call of TRBD2. CDR3 region: CAIRPSGRDEQFF.